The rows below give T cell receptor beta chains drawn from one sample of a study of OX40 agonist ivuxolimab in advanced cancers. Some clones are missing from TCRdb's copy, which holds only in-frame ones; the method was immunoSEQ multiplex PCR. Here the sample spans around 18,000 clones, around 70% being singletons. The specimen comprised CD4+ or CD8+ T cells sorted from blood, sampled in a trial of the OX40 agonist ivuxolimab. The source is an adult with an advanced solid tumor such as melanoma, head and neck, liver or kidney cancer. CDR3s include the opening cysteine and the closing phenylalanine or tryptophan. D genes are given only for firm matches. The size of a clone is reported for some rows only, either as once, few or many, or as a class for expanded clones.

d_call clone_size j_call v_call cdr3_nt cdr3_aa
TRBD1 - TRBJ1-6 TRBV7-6 TGTGCCAGCAGCCCCCTTGGCAGTAGGACAGGGTATTCCCTCCACTTT CASSPLGSRTGYSLHF
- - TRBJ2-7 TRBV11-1 TGTGCCAGCGGACTCCAGCATCTCTCCTACGAGCAGTACTTC CASGLQHLSYEQYF
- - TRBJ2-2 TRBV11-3 TGTGCCAGCAGCCCCCGTACGTCGGGGGGCTTCAACACCGGGGAGCTGTTTTTT CASSPRTSGGFNTGELFF
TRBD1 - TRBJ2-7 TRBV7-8 TGTGCCAGCAGCGCCTACCAGGGGGCCGGGTCCTACGAGCAGTACTTC CASSAYQGAGSYEQYF
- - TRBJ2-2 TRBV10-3 TGTGCCATCAGTGAGCCAGCGAACACCGGGGAGCTGTTTTTT CAISEPANTGELFF
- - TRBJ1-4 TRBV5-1 TGCGCCAGCAGCTTGGAGCAGGGGAATGAAAAACTGTTTTTT CASSLEQGNEKLFF
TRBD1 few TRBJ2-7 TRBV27 TGTGCCAGCAGTTTATCGGGGGGACAGGGGGCATACGAGCAGTACTTC CASSLSGGQGAYEQYF
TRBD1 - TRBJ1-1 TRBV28 TGTGCCAGCAGTAGTTTACGGGACAGTTGGAACACTGAAGCTTTCTTT CASSSLRDSWNTEAFF
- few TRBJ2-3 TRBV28 TGTGCCAGCAGATCCGCGTCCCCATACCGCACAGATACGCAGTATTTT CASRSASPYRTDTQYF
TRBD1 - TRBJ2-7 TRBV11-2 TGTGCCAGCAGCTTAGTTTTCGGACAGGGCTACGAGCAGTACTTC CASSLVFGQGYEQYF
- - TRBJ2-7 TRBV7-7 TGTGCTAGCAGCTTAGGGGCAGACCCAGGGTACGAGCAGTACTTC CASSLGADPGYEQYF
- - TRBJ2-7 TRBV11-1 TGTGCCAGCAGCTTATTTCAGGGGGGCGGATACGAGCAGTACTTC CASSLFQGGGYEQYF
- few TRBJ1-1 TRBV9 TGTGCCAGCAGCGCCTCCGGGTACACTGAAGCTTTCTTT CASSASGYTEAFF
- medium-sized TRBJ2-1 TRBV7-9 TGTGCCAGCAGCTTGAGATTTTCCCTCTACAATGAGCAGTTCTTC CASSLRFSLYNEQFF
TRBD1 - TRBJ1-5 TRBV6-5 TGTGCCAGCAGTCAGGGGACAGGGGGCCACCTGCCCCAGCATTTT CASSQGTGGHLPQHF
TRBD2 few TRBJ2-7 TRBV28 TGTGCCAGCAGTTATCTAGCGGAGGCGATCGAGCAGTACTTC CASSYLAEAIEQYF
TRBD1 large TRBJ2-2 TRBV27 TGTGCCAGCAAACCGGGACAGGCTACCGGGGAGCTGTTTTTT CASKPGQATGELFF
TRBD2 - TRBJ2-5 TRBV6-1 TGTGCCAGCAGTGAATGGGCTAGCGGGGGGGCCGGGAAGACCCAGTACTTC CASSEWASGGAGKTQYF
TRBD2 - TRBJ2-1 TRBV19 TGTGCCAGTAGTATGTTTACTAGCGGGGGTTATGAGCAGTTCTTC CASSMFTSGGYEQFF
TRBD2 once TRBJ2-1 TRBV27 TGTGCCAGCAGCTACCTAGCGGGGAGGGCCAATGAGCAGTTCTTC CASSYLAGRANEQFF
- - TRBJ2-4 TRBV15 TGTGCCACCAGTTATTCTAGGGGAAACATTCAGTACTTC CATSYSRGNIQYF
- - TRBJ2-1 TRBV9 TGTGCCAGCAGCGTAGTGGCAGGGACGGTTTACAATGAGCAGTTCTTC CASSVVAGTVYNEQFF